These 22 T cell receptor beta chains share one sample of origin, sequenced in a study of CD8 T cells in ankylosing spondylitis. Findings and limits, study-wide: Among TCR beta sequences, a motif of eight or nine highly homologous variants appeared characteristic of ankylosing spondylitis blood.

Antigens for these TCRs are unknown. TCRdb reprocessed the 5' RACE reads via MiXCR and lists one record per CDR3 protein. The sample includes fewer than 550,000 distinct CDR3 sequences, roughly 5.3% of them seen just once. Sequences were obtained from blood, either unsorted or a sorted T cell fraction (not recorded which). The receptor source for this set is a male donor with ankylosing spondylitis.

To note about this clonotype: With a much larger clone just one base away, this may be a read error. This chain joins TRBV20-1 and TRBJ2-1; D may match TRBD1 or TRBD2 (6 bases each). The CDR3 length is 14 residues. Between the trimmed V and J ends, which lost 6 bases and 3 bases, there was a span of 15 bases. The V gene's germline CDR1 is DFQATT and CDR2 SNEGSKA (reference sequence). The chain's CDR3 is CSASRGVYYNEQFF. CDR3 nucleotide sequence: TGCAGTGCCAGTAGGGGGGTCTACTACAATGAGCAGTTCTTC.

J is TRBJ2-5 and V is TRBV5-1, with D tentatively TRBD1 (5 bases). The CDR3 has 15 residues. V shed 0 bases and J shed 2 bases, with 11 bases lying between them. Germline V gene sequence: CDR1 SGHRS, CDR2 YFSETQ. The DNA of the CDR3 is TGCGCCAGCAGCTTGGCCTCAGGGAAACAAGAGACCCAGTACTTC. The encoded protein is CASSLASGKQETQYF.

Many counts were recorded for this clonotype. The V call is TRBV28, the J call TRBJ1-1; D not resolved. CDR1 MDHEN and CDR2 SYDVKM come from the germline V gene. The CDR3 extends over 15 amino acids. V was cut by 3 bases and J by 1 base, with 12 bases left in between. The chain's CDR3 is CASSFRAGRNTEAFF. The CDR3 coding sequence is TGTGCCAGCAGTTTTAGGGCAGGTCGGAACACTGAAGCTTTCTTT.

In this sample, this clonotype turned up many times. The J gene is TRBJ1-1, the V gene TRBV29-1; 7 nucleotides agree with TRBD1. Trimming at V came to 2 bases and at J to 6 bases, leaving 9 bases not matched to a gene. Germline CDR1 SQVTM, CDR2 ANQGSEA. CDR3 length equals 14 residues. The CDR3 sequence is CSVESGAGGAEAFF. The CDR3 DNA reads TGCAGCGTTGAATCAGGGGCAGGGGGAGCTGAAGCTTTCTTT.

This clonotype was recorded many times. The rearrangement joins TRBV4-3 to TRBJ2-7; TRBD2 agrees at 7 bases. Unmatched junction bases numbered 5, after V lost 0 bases and J lost 6 bases. Germline V gene lookup returns CDR1 LGHNA and CDR2 YSLEER. The CDR3 runs 14 residues. The CDR3 spells CASSQDLGGGEQYF. The CDR3 coding sequence is TGCGCCAGCAGCCAAGATTTGGGGGGGGGCGAGCAGTACTTC.

In its sample, this clonotype was seen a few times. This sequence joins TRBV21-1 and TRBJ2-7; the table's D call, TRBD1, has no DNA check behind it. TRBV21-1 counts as a pseudogene. This CDR3 is 17 amino acids long. The CDR3 spells CASSKASIGTEAYEQYF. The CDR3 nucleotides read TGTGCCAGCAGCAAAGCGAGCATCGGGACAGAGGCCTACGAGCAGTACTTC.

This clonotype was seen at least ten times. CDR3 DNA: TGCAGTGTCCGGTGGAGGGAAGAGACCCAGTACTTC. This gives the protein CSVRWREETQYF. The chain uses TRBV20-1 and TRBJ2-5; D might be TRBD2 (6 bases). The CDR3 totals 12 residues. V gave up 7 bases and J gave up 3 bases, with 12 bases separating them. CDR1 is DFQATT, CDR2 SNEGSKA, per germline (reference sequence).

This clonotype was detected ten times or more. The chain couples TRBV5-5 to TRBJ2-1; D is perhaps TRBD2 (5 bases). Germline lookup yields CDR1 SGHKS and CDR2 YYEKEE (reference sequence). There are 13 residues in the CDR3. The V end lost 5 bases, the J end lost 5 bases, and 11 bases lay between the germline ends. The CDR3 is CASRRRENNEQFF. The CDR3 region has the DNA TGTGCCAGCAGGCGCCGGGAAAACAATGAGCAGTTCTTC.

This clonotype was counted at least ten times. The rearrangement links TRBV12-3 or TRBV12-4 to TRBJ2-5; TRBD2 might be the D (6 bases). V shed 5 bases and J shed 1 base, with 11 bases lying between them. The CDR3 covers 14 residues. The CDR3 reads CASSRSGFQETQYF. CDR3 in DNA: TGTGCCAGCAGTCGCAGCGGGTTCCAAGAGACCCAGTACTTC.

This clonotype appeared many times. This chain joins TRBV28 and TRBJ2-1, with D perhaps TRBD1 or TRBD2 (6 bases each). CDR1 and CDR2 (germline): MDHEN, SYDVKM. The CDR3 runs 17 residues. Trimming stripped 4 bases from V and 5 bases from J, with 21 bases between. The CDR3 is CASSSQRWGAEDNEQFF. For the CDR3, the DNA is TGTGCCAGCAGTTCCCAAAGGTGGGGGGCGGAAGACAATGAGCAGTTCTTC.

This clonotype was observed many times. The chain couples TRBV5-8 to TRBJ2-3; 10 bases match TRBD1. J lost 5 bases, V lost 3 bases, and 6 bases had no gene match. Germline lookup yields CDR1 SGHTS and CDR2 YDEGEE. The CDR3 is 15 amino acids. This CDR3 reads CASSYPGQGIDTQYF. As DNA, the CDR3 is TGTGCCAGCAGCTATCCGGGACAGGGGATAGATACGCAGTATTTT.

This clonotype was picked up many times. The chain uses TRBV20-1 and TRBJ2-1, with D uncertain. From germline, CDR1 is DFQATT and CDR2 SNEGSKA (reference sequence). Trimming cost V 6 bases and J 4 bases, with 4 bases left between them. The CDR3 spans 10 residues. CDR3 coding DNA: TGCAGTGCCTTTTACAATGAGCAGTTCTTC. It is translated as CSAFYNEQFF.

This clonotype was observed a few times. The junction shows a germline mismatch at one end, possibly a read error. The chain employs TRBV4-2 and TRBJ1-5; D gene unclear. The V gene's germline CDR1 is LGHNA and CDR2 YNFKEQ. The CDR3 is made up of 16 amino acids. CDR3 in amino acids: CASRQGADYSNQPQHF. Written as DNA, the CDR3 is TGTGCCAGCAGGCAAGGTGCAGATTATAGCAATCAGCCCCAGCATTTT.

At least ten counts were recorded for this clonotype. This chain links TRBV20-1 with TRBJ2-3; D is unclear. The CDR3 is made up of 14 amino acids. Germline CDR1 is DFQATT and CDR2 is SNEGSKA (reference sequence). V dropped 3 bases and J dropped 0 bases, with 10 bases sitting between them. As DNA, the CDR3 is TGCAGTGCTAGGACCCTCCTAAGCACAGATACGCAGTATTTT. Translation gives CSARTLLSTDTQYF.

This clonotype was found many times. The chain joins TRBV5-1 to TRBJ2-1; 10 positions agree with TRBD1. CDR1 is SGHRS, CDR2 YFSETQ, per germline. The CDR3 contains 14 residues. V was clipped by 4 bases and J by 8 bases; unmatched bases: 6. The CDR3 loop is CASSGGQGVDEQFF. The CDR3, as DNA: TGCGCCAGCAGCGGCGGACAGGGGGTCGATGAGCAGTTCTTC.

The chain couples TRBV7-1 to TRBJ2-3; 7 positions match TRBD2. TRBV7-1 is an ORF, and what it does is uncertain. The junction had 3 bases not matched to a gene; V was cut back by 7 bases and J by 2 bases. The CDR3 length is 13 residues. CDR3 sequence reads: CASTRGFTDTQYF. The CDR3 DNA reads TGTGCCAGCACGCGGGGGTTCACAGATACGCAGTATTTT.

The sample holds many counts of this clonotype. This rearrangement joins TRBV20-1 to TRBJ2-7; 10 positions agree with TRBD2. This CDR3 has 14 amino acids. CDR1 DFQATT and CDR2 SNEGSKA come from the germline V gene (reference sequence). The junction had 4 bases not matched to a gene; V was cut back by 3 bases and J by 2 bases. This chain's CDR3 is CSARVAGGPYEQYF. The CDR3 nucleotides are TGCAGTGCTAGGGTAGCGGGAGGCCCCTACGAGCAGTACTTC.

This clonotype was counted a few times. The V and J genes are TRBV28 and TRBJ1-5; 7 bases align to TRBD1. Per germline, CDR1 MDHEN and CDR2 SYDVKM. The CDR3 is made up of 15 amino acids. The ends lost 5 bases at V and 6 bases at J; junction bases unmatched: 10. The CDR3 sequence: CASSLPTGNTQPQHF. In nucleotides, the CDR3 is TGTGCCAGCAGTCTCCCGACAGGGAATACTCAGCCCCAGCATTTT.

This clonotype was recorded many times. This chain links TRBV29-1 with TRBJ1-2; 7 nucleotides match TRBD1. V lost 0 bases and J lost 1; bases outside the gene matches: 5. The CDR3 is 15 amino acids. Germline lookup yields CDR1 SQVTM and CDR2 ANQGSEA. CDR3 in amino acids: CSVEDLGTVNYGYTF. In DNA, the CDR3 is TGCAGCGTTGAAGATCTCGGGACAGTTAACTATGGCTACACCTTC.

This clonotype was seen repeatedly, ten times or more. The chain couples TRBV7-9 to TRBJ1-1, with D possibly TRBD1 on 6 matching bases. The CDR3 totals 13 residues. V was cut by 5 bases and J by 8 bases, with 15 bases left in between. CDR1 and CDR2 (germline): SEHNR, FQNEAQ (reference sequence). The CDR3 loop is CASSPDSLREAFF. The CDR3 coding sequence is TGTGCCAGCAGCCCGGACAGCCTCCGCGAAGCTTTCTTT.

In this sample, this clonotype turned up many times. The V and J genes are TRBV2 and TRBJ2-2; D is undetermined. Between the trimmed V and J ends, which lost 5 bases and 0 bases, there was a span of 13 bases. Germline-derived CDR1 and CDR2 are SNHLY and FYNNEI. CDR3 length equals 16 residues. CDR3 nucleotide sequence: TGTGCCAGCAGTAAAGGGATAGGGCCGAACACCGGGGAGCTGTTTTTT. This translates into CASSKGIGPNTGELFF.

This clonotype came up many times. This chain connects TRBV14 to TRBJ2-7; the D gene is possibly TRBD2 (5 bases). This CDR3 region has 12 residues. V shed 2 bases and J shed 5 bases, with 7 bases lying between them. Germline assignment: CDR1 SGHDN and CDR2 FVKESK. The CDR3 DNA follows: TGTGCCAGCAGCCAACGCGGGCACGAGCAGTACTTC. It encodes CASSQRGHEQYF.